This record covers a single T cell receptor beta chain. Antigen unknown. Donors consisted of healthy bone marrow donors. Germline values: CDR1 MNHEY, CDR2 SVGAGI. Trimming pared 4 bases from V and 6 bases from J, leaving 12 bases between. The CDR3 runs to 13 residues. This sample was taken from a study of cytomegalovirus exposure and HLA in healthy donors. Primers for the PCR totalled 60 Vbeta and 13 Jbeta. Only in-frame clones appear in the TCRdb table, and some are missing; sequencing was by immunoSEQ multiplex PCR. The repertoire has some 170,000 clones, 81% of them found once; the top ten carry approximately 5%. General study results and limits: Sequencing depth across donors, presence/absence analyses assumed, was roughly uniform. Indistinguishable V segments such as TRBV6-2 and TRBV6-3 were excluded. The investigators catalogued 164 TCR beta chains as cytomegalovirus-associated.

Sequencing was performed on PBMCs. This rearrangement joins TRBV6-5 to TRBJ1-2, with D unresolved. The TCR was taken from a woman aged 18-29 years in good health and CMV-seropositive. This CDR3 is CASSLAGSHGYTF. The DNA of the CDR3 is TGTGCCAGCAGTTTAGCCGGGTCCCATGGCTACACCTTC.